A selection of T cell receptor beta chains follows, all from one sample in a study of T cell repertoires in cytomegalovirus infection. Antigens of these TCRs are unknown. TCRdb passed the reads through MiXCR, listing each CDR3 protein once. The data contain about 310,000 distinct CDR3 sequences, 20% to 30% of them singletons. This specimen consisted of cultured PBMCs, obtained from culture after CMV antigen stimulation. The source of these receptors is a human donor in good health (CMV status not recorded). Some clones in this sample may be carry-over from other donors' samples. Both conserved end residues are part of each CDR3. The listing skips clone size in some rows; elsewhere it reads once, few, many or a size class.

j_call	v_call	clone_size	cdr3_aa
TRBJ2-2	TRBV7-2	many	CASSLEGAGGLGELFF
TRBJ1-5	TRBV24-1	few	CATSDTGAGNQPQHF
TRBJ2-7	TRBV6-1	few	CASSAGTGQYEQYF
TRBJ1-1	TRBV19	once	CASSIDRDMNTEAFF
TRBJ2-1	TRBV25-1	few	CACNRGGGSYNEQFF
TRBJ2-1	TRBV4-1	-	CASSGGGASALGNEQFF
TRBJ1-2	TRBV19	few	CASSIHVGTVYGYTF
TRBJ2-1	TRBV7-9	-	CASAGTLASGEQFF
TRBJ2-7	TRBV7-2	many	CASSLDRQVSYEQYF
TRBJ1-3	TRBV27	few	CASSPYAGDTGNTIYF